This T cell receptor (beta chain) was sequenced in a study of cytomegalovirus exposure and HLA in healthy donors. The PCR used 60 Vbeta and 13 Jbeta primers. Measured with immunoSEQ multiplex PCR; TCRdb has only the in-frame clones, and not every one. Of around 100,000 clones detected, about three quarters appear once; the ten largest clones hold approximately 4.4%. The CDR3 runs 14 residues. V dropped 4 bases and J dropped 4 bases, with 14 bases sitting between them. CDR1 is SGHRS, CDR2 YFSETQ, per germline. Healthy donors of bone marrow made up the group. Worth noting for this clone: Its specificity is unknown.

Findings and limits, study-wide: Previous analysis showed most TCR beta V segments were productive about 90% or about 30% of the time. The only immune exposure information that was available was CMV serostatus. Reportedly, a later analysis found an Asian-associated ancestry cluster had fewer N-insertions than the approximately 700-donor mean.

The sequencing sample was made of PBMCs. The receptor's source is a male donor in good health and CMV-seropositive. The rearrangement links TRBV5-1 to TRBJ1-1; possible D gene TRBD1, 5 bases. The CDR3 spells CASSASGVSTEAFF. CDR3 bases: TGCGCCAGCAGCGCCTCGGGGGTGAGCACTGAAGCTTTCTTT. Full variable domain (rest looked up from reference TRBV5-1 and TRBJ1-1): KAGVTQTPRYLIKTRGQQVTLSCSPISGHRSVSWYQQTPGQGLQFLFEYFSETQRNKGNFPGRFSGRQFSNSRSEMNVSTLELGDSALYLCASSASGVSTEAFFGQGTRLTVV.